The source of this T cell receptor beta chain is a study of cytomegalovirus exposure and HLA in healthy donors (dated by TCRdb to 2016 to 2017). A note on the overall study: An earlier analysis of some 500 of the donors reported 250 to 300 Gb of sequence data and some 120 million unique TCR beta sequences from 150 million to 200 million T cells. Donor age, sex, ethnicity and CMV serostatus were collected together with the repertoire data. Every discovery cohort repertoire had been produced on one sequencing platform. HLA typing covered class I and class II loci at four-digit resolution. High-throughput TCR immunosequencing, statistical association of individual TCRs with disease status, and machine learning were combined to predict cytomegalovirus infection status. In an earlier analysis of roughly 540 of the donors, high-throughput TCR beta sequencing was used to judge whether each TCR beta V gene segment behaved as functional or pseudogenic. Rather than drawing on any new phenotypic data, the later analysis identified candidate immune exposures from TCR beta sequences and the way those sequences occurred across donors. In addition to the first cohort of about 650 subjects, a separate validation cohort of 120 different subjects was used. Among 398 genotyped donors of the cohort, an average of around 250,000 unique TCR beta nucleotide sequences was sequenced per donor, of which about 20% were non-productive. To study patterns of TCR occurrence, a later analysis re-analyzed previously published TCR beta repertoires from 650 to 750 donors and added high-resolution HLA genotyping. Of the roughly 400 genotyped donors, approximately 82% fell in the genetic ancestry cluster associated with self-reported Caucasian donors. The study aimed to test whether cataloging public T cell receptors could reveal signatures of past pathogen exposure. An early release that covered fewer than 800 HLA-typed donors contained 300 to 350 gigabases of sequencing data and tens of millions of unique TCR sequences. A handful of DR-DQ haplotypes were handled as single units for association and clustering because linkage in the cohort was strong. In a later genetic analysis, genome-wide SNP genotypes for about three fifths of the roughly 670 donors were used, and that subset was treated as a discovery cohort. The study profiled the T cell repertoires of more than 500 subjects by immunosequencing and related them to cytomegalovirus serostatus. The number of donors typed differed by locus, with 629-630 for A, B, C, DRB1 and DQB1, around 560 for DQA1, 600 to 610 for DPA1, and under 490 for DPB1.

This clone was recorded only once. Its antigen has not been determined. The sample holds no much larger clone one base away, and base qualities are not on file. CDR1 MNHNS and CDR2 SASEGT were looked up in the germline V gene. The germline ends are 10 bases apart after V is trimmed by 4 bases and J by 7 bases. Reading from cysteine to phenylalanine, the CDR3 counts 13 amino acids. The only DNA kept is the CDR3, 39 bases in frame from the first base. The cohort consisted of 600 or so healthy bone marrow donors. Cohort members were all nominally healthy when sampled, although unrecorded immune exposures were likely present. The donor was CMV seronegative and was included in the group of about 400 seronegative cohort members. A peripheral blood sample was provided by each donor, and peripheral blood mononuclear cells were used for TCR beta sequencing. The Qiagen DNeasy Blood Extraction Kit was used to extract genomic DNA from the blood cell samples.

Beyond this particular receptor, the publication reports: Cytomegalovirus status was reported to be diagnosed by the classifier with high specificity and sensitivity in both the original and validation cohorts. In a later analysis, over 15,000 TCR beta sequences were associated with specific HLA alleles at a false discovery rate of 0.05. When HLA alleles, especially DR and DQ, strongly co-occurred, attributing TCR associations to individual alleles was difficult. A cluster of highly shared sequence variants was judged likely to represent a technical artifact of the sequencing pipeline. Presence/absence analyses assumed roughly uniform sequencing depth across donors, an assumption that may not hold. In vitro tests confirmed that a few of the cytomegalovirus-associated TCR beta chains recognize cytomegalovirus antigens. Several of the top co-occurrence clusters appeared to be linked to parvovirus B19, influenza, CMV and Epstein-Barr virus, according to a later analysis. A further reported finding was that TCR beta sequences accurately predicted the HLA-A and HLA-B alleles for most subjects in the first cohort. Only TCR beta chains were sequenced in this cohort, and the absence of alpha or paired-chain data limited detectable features. V-gene and J-gene trimming of TCR beta chains was associated with a missense DCLRE1C variant in a later genetic analysis, and the association was replicated in an independent cohort. Because counts were too low, 15 to 20 rarely observed V segments, including chromosome 9 orphons, were excluded from the earlier analysis of some 540 of the donors. Compared with the approximately 710-donor mean, donors in an Asian-associated ancestry cluster had fewer N-insertions in productive TCRs, according to a later genetic analysis. Because HLA typing was missing for some donors at each locus, association tests included only the typed subset. Some IMGT-functional V segments, including TRBV6-2 and TRBV6-3, could not be told apart with the 87-base-pair reads, so those segments were excluded. According to a later analysis, TCR association rates differed among HLA loci, with DRB1 alleles showing the most associated TCRs and HLA-C alleles showing the fewest. Immune exposure information for the cohort was limited to CMV serostatus. It was suggested by the authors that the approach could potentially be generalized to other disease states and immunological phenotypes. Broadly in line with IMGT annotations, most TCR beta V segments showed up in productive rearrangements about 87% or about 30% of the time in an earlier analysis of roughly 590 of the donors. In a later analysis, HLA-associated TCR beta chains were found to be more clonally expanded and to have lower generation probabilities than equally common non-associated chains. Most TCR sequences were seen in very few donors, while some public TCRs were found in many individuals. In the study, approximately 150 TCR beta chains were listed as associated with cytomegalovirus. Most CMV-associated TCR beta chains appeared to be HLA-restricted in a later analysis, and the HLA associations seemed to be driven largely by CMV exposure. Correlated functional status among segregating V segments might reflect linkage disequilibrium, but an unknown experimental factor could not be ruled out.

Library method: the immunoSEQ multiplex PCR assay. For the multiplex PCR, a mixture combining 60 forward primers for TCR Vbeta segments and 13 reverse primers for TCR Jbeta segments was used. A multiplex PCR assay on genomic DNA amplified the CDR3 region of rearranged TCR beta genes. On the Illumina HiSeq System, the amplified TCR beta libraries were sequenced as 87-base-pair reads. For the original study's pipeline: A later analysis counted tens of millions of unique TCR beta chains across the 666 repertoires, and roughly 10 million of these chains were shared by at least two donors. To remove PCR and sequencing errors, raw reads were error-corrected and collapsed into unique sequences using a nearest-neighbor algorithm that merged closely related sequences. CDR3 sequences were aligned to IMGT reference sequences to assign V, D and J gene segments. For a sequence to be retained, a match of at least six nucleotides to both a V gene segment and a J gene segment was required. Rearrangements were called productive when the CDR3 lacked stop codons and stayed in frame with V and J; all others were non-productive. Following IMGT convention, CDR3 was defined as the stretch from the second conserved V-encoded cysteine up to the conserved J-encoded phenylalanine. Sequences without an unambiguous match to a single V gene segment were excluded from the earlier analysis of 587 of the donors. In an earlier analysis of approximately 610 of the donors, V segments were called functional above 56.7% productive rearrangements and were called segregating when the between-donor standard deviation exceeded 5%. A statistical classification framework was built for diagnosing cytomegalovirus status from the catalog of TCR beta chain sequences. V and J gene assignment, in a later analysis, came from comparing TCR nucleotide sequences with IMGT/GENE-DB human TR gene sequences. A later analysis assigned CDR3 sequences and most-parsimonious VDJ recombination scenarios with the TCRdist pipeline. In a later analysis, each TCR beta chain was defined by its CDR3 amino acid sequence together with its V-gene family, and reads lacking a unique V-gene family were excluded. In a later analysis, fewer than 600 highly shared, low-generation-probability nucleotide sequences were removed to address suspected cross-contamination and a sequencing artifact. A later analysis calculated a clonal expansion index for each public chain from normalized within-repertoire ranks of inferred template counts. In a later analysis, generation probabilities were computed with a VDJ recombination model fitted to out-of-frame rearrangements, and the resulting probabilities were checked against IGoR. Hypergeometric tests were used in a later analysis to score TCR-TCR, TCR-HLA and TCR-CMV co-occurrence, with a repertoire-size bias correction applied to the TCR pairs. To estimate false discovery rates, a later analysis permuted the HLA or CMV assignments 20 times. In a later analysis, co-occurring TCRs were grouped using DBSCAN, and TCRdist sequence similarity was added for clustering within HLA-allele-positive subsets. For co-occurrence clustering, repertoires with fewer than 30,000 or more than 120,000 public chains were excluded, along with four or five repertoires with anomalous nucleotide sharing. The clones in this table, taken by TCRdb from immuneACCESS, are in-frame only. Not every clone is retained; where verified, under half of the shortfall comes from an unresolved V gene, and the cause of the rest is unknown. V, J and clone size were drawn from that table, and D and trimming were deduced from the DNA. This sample is represented by roughly 190,000 clones; around 77% of them were singletons. The biggest ten clones account for roughly 1.5% of the sample.

This receptor chain uses TRBV6-1 and TRBJ1-4; matching of 6 bases hints at TRBD1 as the D gene. The specimen sequenced was PBMCs. This TCR was sampled from a woman aged 18-29 years in good health and CMV-seronegative. The DNA sequence is TGTGCCAGCAGTGTCTCCAGGGGTGAAAAACTGTTTTTT. The resulting protein is CASSVSRGEKLFF.